This entry lists 18 T cell receptor beta chains sequenced from one sample in a study of cytomegalovirus exposure and HLA in healthy donors. The PCR used 60 Vbeta and 13 Jbeta primers. Repertoires were generated with immunoSEQ multiplex PCR, while TCRdb's copy carries only in-frame clones and drops some. The sample lists about 170,000 clones; 60% to 80% were seen once. Sequencing was performed on PBMCs. All receptors come from a woman between 50 and 59 years old in good health and CMV-seropositive.

The J gene is TRBJ1-6, the V gene TRBV30; D uncertain. This CDR3 is 14 amino acids long. The V end was cut by 2 bases, the J end by 9 bases, with 14 bases between. Germline V gene lookup returns CDR1 GTSNPN and CDR2 SVGIG (reference sequence). The CDR3 sequence: CAWSLRRGGSPLHF. For the CDR3, the DNA is TGTGCCTGGAGTTTACGGCGAGGAGGTTCACCCCTCCACTTT.

This chain connects TRBV4-1 to TRBJ1-1, with D possibly TRBD1 on 6 matching bases. V lost 3 bases and J lost 1, with 15 bases in between. The CDR3 has 16 amino acids. In germline, CDR1 is MGHRA, CDR2 YSYEKL. CDR3 loop: CASSQAGVEWNTEAFF. The CDR3, as DNA: TGCGCCAGCAGCCAGGCAGGGGTAGAGTGGAACACTGAAGCTTTCTTT.

This chain links TRBV11-1 with TRBJ1-5; unclear D gene. Looked up from germline, CDR1 is SGHAT and CDR2 is FQDESV (reference sequence). V lost 8 bases, J lost 0 bases, and 8 bases lay in between. The CDR3 is 13 amino acids. The CDR3 DNA follows: TGTGCCAGCGCCGGGAATAGCAATCAGCCCCAGCATTTT. Translating it yields CASAGNSNQPQHF.

The chain couples TRBV9 to TRBJ2-5; a possible D gene is TRBD1 (5 bases). CDR1 SGDLS and CDR2 YYNGEE come from the germline V gene. The CDR3 loop spans 14 amino acids. Trimming pared 3 bases from V and 0 bases from J, leaving 9 bases between. CDR3 sequence: CASSDGHYQETQYF. For the CDR3, the DNA is TGTGCCAGCAGCGATGGACACTACCAAGAGACCCAGTACTTC.

This chain links TRBV6-5 with TRBJ1-3; the D gene is possibly TRBD1 (6 bases). The CDR3 extends over 14 amino acids. The V gene's germline CDR1 is MNHEY and CDR2 SVGAGI. Trimming cost V 8 bases and J 3 bases, with 14 bases left between them. CDR3 residues: CASLDTGNGNTIYF. As DNA, the CDR3 is TGTGCCAGCTTGGATACAGGGAATGGAAACACCATATATTTT.

This clone appeared a few times. V usage is TRBV12-5 and J usage is TRBJ2-7; D gene unclear. The CDR3 is 13 amino acids. The V and J ends lost 2 bases and 0 bases respectively, with 5 bases between them. CDR1 LGHNT and CDR2 FRNRAP come from the germline V gene. CDR3 nucleotide sequence: TGTGCTAGTGGTTTGTATAGCTCCTACGAGCAGTACTTC. Amino acids: CASGLYSSYEQYF. The variable domain in full, with the rest retrieved from reference TRBV12-5 and TRBJ2-7, is DARVTQTPRHKVTEMGQEVTMRCQPILGHNTVFWYRQTMMQGLELLAYFRNRAPLDDSGMPKDRFSAEMPDATLATLKIQPSEPRDSAVYFCASGLYSSYEQYFGPGTRLTVT.

V usage is TRBV7-8 and J usage is TRBJ2-7; the D gene is possibly TRBD2 (5 bases). The V gene lost 2 bases and the J gene lost 4 bases, with 6 bases spanning the gap. The CDR3 has 12 amino acids. Looked up from germline, CDR1 is SGHVS and CDR2 is FQNEAQ. CDR3 residues: CASSLSGYEQYF. CDR3 in DNA: TGTGCCAGCAGCTTATCGGGGTACGAGCAGTACTTC.

The chain couples TRBV7-7 to TRBJ2-5; a weak D match, TRBD2 (6 bases). The CDR3 runs 14 residues. V was trimmed by 0 bases and J by 5 bases, leaving 10 bases between them. Per the germline V gene, CDR1 is SSHAT and CDR2 is FNYEAQ (reference sequence). The CDR3 sequence is CASSLAVGRETQYF. In DNA, the CDR3 is TGTGCCAGCAGCTTAGCGGTGGGGAGGGAGACCCAGTACTTC.

The chain recombines TRBV7-3 with TRBJ2-7, with 7 bases lining up with TRBD1. Trimming cost V 5 bases and J 2 bases; bases outside gene matches: 9. Germline V gene data show CDR1 as SGHTA and CDR2 as FQGTGA. The CDR3 covers 15 residues. The CDR3 DNA reads TGTGCCAGCAGCCTAGCACAGGGGAACACCTACGAGCAGTACTTC. Translated, it gives CASSLAQGNTYEQYF.

The gene calls are TRBV6-6 and TRBJ2-1; 13 bases fit TRBD2. Germline V gene lookup returns CDR1 MNHNY and CDR2 SVGAGI (reference sequence). The CDR3 loop spans 14 amino acids. The V and J ends lost 4 bases and 8 bases, in that order; junction bases with no gene match: 2. CDR3 bases: TGTGCCAGCAGTTGGACTAGCGGGGGCCATGAGCAGTTCTTC. This encodes CASSWTSGGHEQFF.

V and J are TRBV5-5 and TRBJ2-7, with D tentatively TRBD2 (5 bases). CDR3 length equals 15 residues. Trimming pared 4 bases from V and 0 bases from J, leaving 14 bases between. CDR1 is SGHKS, CDR2 YYEKEE, per germline (reference sequence). The CDR3 DNA reads TGTGCCAGCAGCCCGGTGGGAGAACCCTCCTACGAGCAGTACTTC. Protein sequence: CASSPVGEPSYEQYF.

V gene TRBV6-1 combines with J gene TRBJ1-1, with TRBD1 matching over 10 bases. The CDR3 runs to 13 residues. J was trimmed by 4 bases and V by 7 bases; bases with no gene match: 3. Germline assignment: CDR1 MNHNS and CDR2 SASEGT. This CDR3 reads CASIDRGLTEAFF. The CDR3 nucleotides are TGTGCCAGCATCGACAGGGGGCTCACTGAAGCTTTCTTT.

The rearrangement links TRBV9 to TRBJ2-3; TRBD1 aligns across 8 bases. The CDR3 totals 15 residues. Germline V gene sequence: CDR1 SGDLS, CDR2 YYNGEE. V shed 3 bases and J 3 bases; nucleotides not matched to a gene: 6. The CDR3 bases are TGTGCCAGCAGCGCAGGGGGCGCTTGGACAGATACGCAGTATTTT. Amino acid sequence: CASSAGGAWTDTQYF.

The chain recombines TRBV5-1 with TRBJ2-7, with D possibly matching TRBD2 (5 bases). Trimming shortened V by 1 base and J by 3 bases, and 8 bases separated the two germline ends. The germline gives CDR1 SGHRS, CDR2 YFSETQ. The CDR3 totals 13 residues. The CDR3 sequence: CASSLYGDYEQYF. CDR3 nucleotides: TGCGCCAGCAGCTTGTACGGGGACTACGAGCAGTACTTC.

This clone has only a few counts. J is TRBJ2-2 and V is TRBV2; a possible D gene is TRBD2 (5 bases). The V gene's germline CDR1 is SNHLY and CDR2 FYNNEI. The germline V and J ends were trimmed by 8 bases and 1 base, with 14 bases remaining between them. The CDR3 consists of 15 residues. The CDR3 region is CASLAGLLNTGELFF. CDR3 nucleotide sequence: TGTGCCAGCCTGGCAGGACTTCTGAACACCGGGGAGCTGTTTTTT.

This clone was seen a handful of times. The V call is TRBV2, the J call TRBJ2-1; 11 nucleotides match TRBD1. The CDR3 runs 17 residues. Germline V gene sequence: CDR1 SNHLY, CDR2 FYNNEI. V was clipped by 4 bases and J by 5 bases; unmatched bases: 10. The DNA of the CDR3 is TGTGCCAGCAGTGGGTCTTTCGGGACAGGGGGGCACAATGAGCAGTTCTTC. This gives the protein CASSGSFGTGGHNEQFF.

The chain carries TRBV5-5 and TRBJ2-5; a possible D gene is TRBD1 (6 bases). This CDR3 has 14 amino acids. Deletions cut 5 bases from V and 2 bases from J, with 13 bases between. Germline lookup yields CDR1 SGHKS and CDR2 YYEKEE (reference sequence). The CDR3 bases are TGTGCCAGCAGTTCAGGACAGCTTCAAGAGACCCAGTACTTC. This codes for CASSSGQLQETQYF.

This chain uses TRBV9 with TRBJ2-5; D is uncertain. The DNA end lines up better with TRBJ2-7; the J call may be wrong. The length of the CDR3 is 14 residues. CDR1 is SGDLS and CDR2 is YYNGEE in the germline V gene. CDR3: CASSVASAAYEQYF. CDR3 DNA sequence: TGTGCCAGCAGCGTAGCGAGCGCGGCCTACGAGCAGTACTTC.